Sequencing of this T cell receptor beta chain was carried out in a study of blood T cell repertoires in COVID-19. Study overall: Collection of acute and convalescent COVID-19 samples took place in the United States, Italy and Spain. PBMCs, B-cell-depleted T cells, or T cells were the source of the cDNA or gDNA that made up the material.

As originally analysed: The authors estimated nucleated cell counts from reference gene primer amplification. Assay used: immunoSEQ multiplex PCR; TCRdb lists only in-frame clones, some missing. The D gene and trimming were derived from the DNA, and the V and J assignments and clone size from that table. Among around 200,000 clones, about 90% were seen once, and the ten largest hold about 0.58%. The CDR3 spans 15 residues. CDR1 and CDR2 from the germline V gene are MDHEN and SYDVKM. V shed 2 bases, J shed 10 bases, and the junction held 10 bases outside the gene matches. The sequence was collected from a man between 45 and 60 years old with acute or convalescent COVID-19. The chain is built from TRBV28 and TRBJ1-5; TRBD1 agrees at 8 bases. Sequenced input: peripheral blood. In nucleotides, the CDR3 is TGTGCCAGCAGTTTACGTCGACAGGGGTTAGGTCCCCAGCATTTT. Protein: CASSLRRQGLGPQHF.